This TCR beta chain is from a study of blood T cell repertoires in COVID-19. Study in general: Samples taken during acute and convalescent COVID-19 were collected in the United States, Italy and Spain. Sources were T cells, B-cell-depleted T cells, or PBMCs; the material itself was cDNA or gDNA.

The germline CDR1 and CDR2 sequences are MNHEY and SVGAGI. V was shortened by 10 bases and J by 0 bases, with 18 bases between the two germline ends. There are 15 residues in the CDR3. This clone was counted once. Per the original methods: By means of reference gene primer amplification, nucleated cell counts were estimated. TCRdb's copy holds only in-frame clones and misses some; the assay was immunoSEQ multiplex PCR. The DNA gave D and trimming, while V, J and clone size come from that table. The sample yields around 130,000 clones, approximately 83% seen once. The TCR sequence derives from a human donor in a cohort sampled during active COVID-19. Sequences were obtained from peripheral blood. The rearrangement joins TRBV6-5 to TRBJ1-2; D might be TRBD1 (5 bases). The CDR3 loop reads CATMGGGVTNYGYTF. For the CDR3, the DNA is TGTGCCACCATGGGAGGAGGGGTCACTAACTATGGCTACACCTTC.